Below are 28 T cell receptor beta chains sequenced from a single sample in a study of early T cells in non-severe SARS-CoV-2 infection. Each CDR3 protein gets one entry after TCRdb re-called the 5' RACE reads with MiXCR. Of 75,000 to 90,000 distinct CDR3 sequences listed, roughly 12% were seen once; the top ten hold about 1.1%. Sequencing was done on a sample of whole blood. The receptor source for this set is an adult who was a healthcare worker with PCR-confirmed SARS-CoV-2 infection or an uninfected control (not recorded which).

The chain links TRBV5-1 to TRBJ2-1; either TRBD1 or TRBD2 may fit D (5 bases each). The CDR3 consists of 13 residues. Trimming took off 5 bases at V and 8 bases at J, with 14 bases between the two ends. CDR1 is SGHRS and CDR2 is YFSETQ in the germline V gene. In DNA form, the CDR3 reads TGCGCCAGCAGACGGGACCTCCTCGATGAGCAGTTCTTC. It encodes CASRRDLLDEQFF.

This clonotype was counted only a few times. This sequence joins TRBV5-1 and TRBJ2-7; TRBD1 agrees at 8 bases. Trimming at V came to 2 bases and at J to 7 bases, leaving 8 bases not matched to a gene. CDR3 length equals 14 residues. In germline, CDR1 is SGHRS, CDR2 YFSETQ. The CDR3 DNA reads as TGCGCCAGCAGCTTATGGCAGGGGGCCTCAGAGCAGTACTTC. This gives the protein CASSLWQGASEQYF.

This clonotype was detected only a few times. The rearrangement links TRBV2 to TRBJ2-7; D may correspond to TRBD1 or TRBD2 (5 bases each). This CDR3 spans 17 amino acids. Germline loops: CDR1 SNHLY, CDR2 FYNNEI. V was trimmed by 4 bases and J by 2 bases, leaving 21 bases between them. CDR3 sequence: CASSGFIGRGEPYEQYF. CDR3 coding DNA: TGTGCCAGCAGTGGGTTTATCGGCAGAGGGGAACCCTACGAGCAGTACTTC.

The V and J genes are TRBV5-1 and TRBJ1-6, with a possible D match to TRBD1 (5 bases). Between the trimmed V and J ends, which lost 3 bases and 0 bases, there was a span of 7 bases. This CDR3 contains 15 residues. Germline V lookup: CDR1 SGHRS, CDR2 YFSETQ. The CDR3 region has the DNA TGCGCCAGCAGCTGGGGCAGCTCCTATAATTCACCCCTCCACTTT. It codes for CASSWGSSYNSPLHF.

This clonotype was detected a few times. This chain connects TRBV27 to TRBJ2-7; no clear D. This CDR3 is 13 amino acids long. With 0 bases removed from V and 7 bases from J, the gap between germline ends came to 10 bases. Germline V gene sequence: CDR1 MNHEY, CDR2 SMNVEV (reference sequence). In nucleotides, the CDR3 is TGTGCCAGCAGTTTATCGGAAGATGAAGAGCAGTACTTC. Amino acid sequence: CASSLSEDEEQYF.

The chain uses TRBV3-1 and TRBJ2-1; TRBD2 matches at 8 bases. Per germline, CDR1 LGHDT and CDR2 YNNKEL (reference sequence). The ends lost 6 bases at V and 2 bases at J; junction bases unmatched: 9. The CDR3 totals 16 residues. The CDR3 DNA reads TGTGCCAGCAGACCCTTAGCGGGAAGTCCCTACAATGAGCAGTTCTTC. It specifies CASRPLAGSPYNEQFF.

This clonotype was counted between two and nine times. The V call is TRBV7-6, the J call TRBJ2-3; unclear D gene. The CDR3 consists of 14 residues. Germline CDR1 reads SGHVS; CDR2 reads FNYEAQ. V lost 5 bases and J lost 0, with 9 bases in between. DNA for the CDR3: TGTGCCAGCAGCCGATATTATAGCACAGATACGCAGTATTTT. Translation: CASSRYYSTDTQYF.

This clonotype was observed a few times. The rearrangement links TRBV5-4 to TRBJ2-7; 7 nucleotides match TRBD2. The CDR3 sequence is 12 residues long. The trim removed 7 bases at V and 7 bases at J, leaving 8 bases unmatched. CDR1 and CDR2 (germline): SGHNT, YYREEE (reference sequence). In nucleotides, the CDR3 is TGTGCCAGCGGGAGGGTGATGGAGGAGCAGTACTTC. As protein: CASGRVMEEQYF.

This rearrangement joins TRBV29-1 to TRBJ2-7; TRBD1 aligns across 7 bases. Germline-derived CDR1 and CDR2 are SQVTM and ANQGSEA. This CDR3 is built from 11 residues. The junction had 1 base not matched to a gene; V was cut back by 5 bases and J by 3 bases. The chain's CDR3 is CSVWDSYEQYF. The CDR3 DNA is TGCAGCGTTTGGGACAGCTACGAGCAGTACTTC.

This clonotype was observed a few times. This chain uses TRBV18 with TRBJ2-7; perhaps TRBD1 as D (5 bases). In germline, CDR1 is KGHSH, CDR2 LQKENI. Trimming removed 2 bases from V and 2 bases from J, with 16 bases in between. The CDR3 contains 16 residues. The CDR3 loop is CASSPFLITDTYEQYF. As DNA, the CDR3 is TGTGCCAGCTCACCATTCCTTATTACGGACACCTACGAGCAGTACTTC.

The chain carries TRBV28 and TRBJ1-6, with TRBD1 identical over 9 bases. The CDR3 totals 16 residues. Germline V gene sequence: CDR1 MDHEN, CDR2 SYDVKM. Unmatched junction bases numbered 9, after V lost 3 bases and J lost 9 bases. The CDR3 DNA reads as TGTGCCAGCAGTTTTACGACAGGGGGGATTGGTTCACCCCTCCACTTT. Protein product: CASSFTTGGIGSPLHF.

The V gene is TRBV28, the J gene TRBJ2-5; TRBD1 is a possible D gene (6 bases). The germline V gene has CDR1 MDHEN and CDR2 SYDVKM. This CDR3 is 14 amino acids long. Between the trimmed V and J ends, which lost 6 bases and 0 bases, there was a span of 11 bases. CDR3 nucleotide sequence: TGTGCCAGCAGCTTACGGGACAACCAAGAGACCCAGTACTTC. Its translation is CASSLRDNQETQYF.

A few counts support this clonotype. The chain combines TRBV13 with TRBJ1-2, with D perhaps TRBD1 (5 bases). CDR1 and CDR2 (germline): PRHDT, FYEKMQ (reference sequence). The V and J ends lost 4 bases and 0 bases respectively, with 9 bases between them. There are 14 residues in the CDR3. This CDR3 is CASSSGRTNYGYTF. As DNA, the CDR3 is TGTGCCAGCAGCTCGGGACGGACTAACTATGGCTACACCTTC.

This clonotype was seen at least ten times. The chain carries TRBV9 and TRBJ2-7; the D gene could be TRBD1 or TRBD2 (5 bases each). V dropped 0 bases and J dropped 1 base, with 8 bases sitting between them. The CDR3 runs 14 residues. Germline values: CDR1 SGDLS, CDR2 YYNGEE. This CDR3 reads CASSVGGESYEQYF. CDR3 DNA sequence: TGTGCCAGCAGCGTAGGAGGGGAGTCCTACGAGCAGTACTTC.

This clonotype turned up a few times. The V and J genes are TRBV29-1 and TRBJ2-1; 9 positions agree with TRBD1. The CDR3 runs 12 residues. V lost 6 bases, J lost 6 bases, and 3 bases stayed unmatched. Germline V lookup: CDR1 SQVTM, CDR2 ANQGSEA. The CDR3 loop reads CSVDRGINEQFF. As DNA, the CDR3 is TGCAGCGTCGACAGGGGGATCAATGAGCAGTTCTTC.

This clonotype was counted at least ten times. The chain has TRBV20-1 and TRBJ1-1; D is uncertain. Between the trimmed V and J ends, which lost 6 bases and 2 bases, there was a span of 13 bases. The CDR3 covers 13 residues. Per the germline V gene, CDR1 is DFQATT and CDR2 is SNEGSKA (reference sequence). The CDR3 sequence: CSAEGGYNTEAFF. The CDR3 nucleotides read TGCAGTGCGGAGGGCGGGTACAACACTGAAGCTTTCTTT.

This clonotype has a count of ten or more. J is TRBJ2-7 and V is TRBV10-1, with 10 bases that match TRBD2. This CDR3 region has 14 residues. The J segment lost 2 bases and the V segment lost 8 bases, leaving 6 bases of the junction unmatched. Germline CDR1 is WNHNN and CDR2 is SYGVQD (reference sequence). Here the CDR3 reads CASVWTSGTYEQYF. Here the CDR3 DNA reads TGCGCCAGCGTGTGGACTAGCGGCACCTACGAGCAGTACTTC.

The table lists this clonotype with many counts. The chain recombines TRBV27 with TRBJ1-2; 8 bases are shared with TRBD1. The ends lost 2 bases at V and 7 bases at J; junction bases unmatched: 9. Germline V gene lookup returns CDR1 MNHEY and CDR2 SMNVEV (reference sequence). There are 15 residues in the CDR3. For the CDR3, the DNA is TGTGCCAGCAGTTTAATTGGACAGGGTTTGCGTGGCTACACCTTC. Translation gives CASSLIGQGLRGYTF.

The V call is TRBV7-2, the J call TRBJ2-3; unclear D gene. The CDR3 sequence is 15 residues long. Trimming pared 1 base from V and 5 bases from J, leaving 13 bases between. CDR1 SGHTA and CDR2 FQGNSA come from the germline V gene. The CDR3 DNA follows: TGTGCCAGCAGCTTAGAGTGGACGTGGGGAGATACGCAGTATTTT. Protein product: CASSLEWTWGDTQYF.

This clonotype was seen repeatedly, ten times or more. CDR3 residues: CASSFGAPGANVLTF. As DNA, the CDR3 is TGTGCCAGCAGTTTCGGGGCGCCTGGGGCCAACGTCCTGACTTTC. The rearrangement links TRBV12-3 or TRBV12-4 to TRBJ2-6, with D perhaps matching TRBD1 or TRBD2 (5 bases each). The CDR3 extends over 15 amino acids. Trimming removed 3 bases at V and 2 bases at J, with 8 bases between.

This clonotype occurred many times. V gene TRBV6-2 or TRBV6-3 combines with J gene TRBJ2-1; TRBD1 might be the D (5 bases). Germline V CDR1 and CDR2: MNHEY, SVGEGT. Trimming took 2 bases from V and 4 from J, leaving 9 bases between them. This CDR3 contains 14 residues. The CDR3 spells CASSYLDSYNEQFF. The CDR3 bases are TGTGCCAGCAGTTACCTCGACAGTTACAATGAGCAGTTCTTC.

V is TRBV7-2 and J is TRBJ1-5; possible D gene TRBD1, 5 bases. The CDR3 totals 13 residues. Per germline, CDR1 SGHTA and CDR2 FQGNSA. With 3 bases removed from V and 5 bases from J, the gap between germline ends came to 8 bases. The CDR3 region is CASSLKGDQPQHF. In DNA, the CDR3 is TGTGCCAGCAGCTTGAAAGGGGATCAGCCCCAGCATTTT.

This clonotype was seen a few times. The chain combines TRBV19 with TRBJ1-6; weak D call: TRBD1 (5 bases). This CDR3 has 14 residues. Trimming cost V 5 bases and J 9 bases, with 14 bases left between them. Germline V lookup: CDR1 LNHDA, CDR2 SQIVND (reference sequence). In nucleotides, the CDR3 is TGTGCCAGTAGTCATCAGGGAGAGTCTTCACCCCTCCACTTT. Translated: CASSHQGESSPLHF.

Ten or more counts support this clonotype. The V and J genes are TRBV6-5 and TRBJ2-3, with D possibly matching TRBD1 (5 bases). Trimming took 0 bases from V and 6 from J, leaving 13 bases between them. This CDR3 spans 15 amino acids. The germline CDR1 and CDR2 sequences are MNHEY and SVGAGI. CDR3 DNA: TGTGCCAGCAGTTACTCATTGGGGCGAAGGGATACGCAGTATTTT. It is translated as CASSYSLGRRDTQYF.

The chain joins TRBV29-1 to TRBJ2-2; D is perhaps TRBD2 (6 bases). This CDR3 has 14 amino acids. V lost 5 bases and J lost 11, with 21 bases in between. Germline V gene lookup returns CDR1 SQVTM and CDR2 ANQGSEA. As DNA, the CDR3 is TGCAGCGTTCAAGGCGGGGTGCGCACTGAAGAGCTGTTTTTT. It yields the protein CSVQGGVRTEELFF.

This clonotype was detected ten times or more. This chain uses TRBV7-9 with TRBJ2-2, with 7 bases matching TRBD2. Trimming at V came to 10 bases and at J to 2 bases, leaving 7 bases not matched to a gene. In germline, CDR1 is SEHNR, CDR2 FQNEAQ (reference sequence). This CDR3 region has 14 residues. CDR3 sequence reads: CAIRAGLNTGELFF. The CDR3 DNA reads as TGTGCCATAAGAGCGGGGCTCAACACCGGGGAGCTGTTTTTT.

This chain connects TRBV7-6 to TRBJ1-1; 7 bases map to TRBD1. The trim removed 4 bases at V and 3 bases at J, leaving 5 bases unmatched. CDR3 size: 14 residues. Germline CDR1 SGHVS, CDR2 FNYEAQ. The chain's CDR3 is CASSYQGGDTEAFF. The CDR3 DNA reads TGTGCCAGCAGCTATCAGGGGGGGGACACTGAAGCTTTCTTT.

The rearrangement joins TRBV9 to TRBJ1-3; no definite D call. The ends were cut back, 5 bases at V and 0 bases at J, with 6 bases in the middle. This CDR3 spans 13 amino acids. CDR1 SGDLS and CDR2 YYNGEE come from the germline V gene. This CDR3 reads CASSSSSGNTIYF. CDR3 in DNA: TGTGCCAGCAGTAGTAGCTCTGGAAACACCATATATTTT. Combining the CDR3 with reference TRBV9 and TRBJ1-3 gives the whole variable domain DSGVTQTPKHLITATGQRVTLRCSPRSGDLSVYWYQQSLDQGLQFLIQYYNGEERAKGNILERFSAQQFPDLHSELNLSSLELGDSALYFCASSSSSGNTIYFGEGSWLTVV.